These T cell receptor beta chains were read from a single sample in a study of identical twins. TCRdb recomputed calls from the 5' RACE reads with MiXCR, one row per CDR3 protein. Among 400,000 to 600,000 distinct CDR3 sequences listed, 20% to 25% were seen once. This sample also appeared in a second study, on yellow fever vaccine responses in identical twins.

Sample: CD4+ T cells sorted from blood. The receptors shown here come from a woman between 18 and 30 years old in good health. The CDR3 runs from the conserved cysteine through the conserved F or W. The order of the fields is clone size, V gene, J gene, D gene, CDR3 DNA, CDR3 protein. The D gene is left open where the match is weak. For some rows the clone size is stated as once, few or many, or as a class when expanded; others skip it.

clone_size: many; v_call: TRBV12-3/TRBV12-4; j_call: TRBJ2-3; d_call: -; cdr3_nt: TGTGCCAGCAGTTTCCTGAGCACAGATACGCAGTATTTT; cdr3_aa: CASSFLSTDTQYF
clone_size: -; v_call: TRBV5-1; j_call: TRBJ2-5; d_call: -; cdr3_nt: TGCGCCAGCAGCTTGGTTGCCAGGGGACAAGAGACCCAGTACTTC; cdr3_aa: CASSLVARGQETQYF
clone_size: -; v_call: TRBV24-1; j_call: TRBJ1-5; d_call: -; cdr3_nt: TGTGCCACCAGTGAGGCCACAGGGAGGGTAAATCAGCCCCAGCATTTT; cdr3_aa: CATSEATGRVNQPQHF
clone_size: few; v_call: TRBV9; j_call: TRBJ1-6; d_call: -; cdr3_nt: TGTGCCAGCACCCGTGGGGCGGGGAAAAATTCACCCCTCCACTTT; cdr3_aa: CASTRGAGKNSPLHF
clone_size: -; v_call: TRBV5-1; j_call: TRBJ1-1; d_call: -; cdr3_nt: TGCGCCAGCAGCTTGGCAGAGATGGTCACTGAAGCTTTCTTT; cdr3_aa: CASSLAEMVTEAFF
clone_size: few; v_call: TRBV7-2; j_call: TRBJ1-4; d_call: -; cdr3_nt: TGTGCCAGCAGCTTAGTAAGGGCAACTAATGAAAAACTGTTTTTT; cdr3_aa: CASSLVRATNEKLFF
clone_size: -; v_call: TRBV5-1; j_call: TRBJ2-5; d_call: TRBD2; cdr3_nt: TGCGCCAGCAGCTTGGCCGGGGGACTAGACCTTGAGACCCAGTACTTC; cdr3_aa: CASSLAGGLDLETQYF
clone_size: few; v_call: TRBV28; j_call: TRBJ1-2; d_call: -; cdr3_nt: TGTGCCAGCACCACCCGAAGGGGGATTGATGGCTACACCTTC; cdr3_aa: CASTTRRGIDGYTF
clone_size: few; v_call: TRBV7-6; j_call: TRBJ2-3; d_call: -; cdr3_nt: TGTGCCAGCAGCTTAGGCCAGGGGTCCCCTCTGGGGTATTTT; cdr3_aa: CASSLGQGSPLGYF
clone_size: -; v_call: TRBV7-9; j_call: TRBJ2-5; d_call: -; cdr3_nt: TGTGCCAGCGGCTTAGCGGAGGGGACCCAGTACTTC; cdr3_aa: CASGLAEGTQYF
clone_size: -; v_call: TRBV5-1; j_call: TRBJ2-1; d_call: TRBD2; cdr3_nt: TGCGCCAGCAGCTTGCGGGGGGGGCACGACAATGAGCAGTTCTTC; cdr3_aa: CASSLRGGHDNEQFF
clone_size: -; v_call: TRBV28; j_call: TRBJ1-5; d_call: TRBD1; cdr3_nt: TGTGCCAGCAGCCTCCGATGGCAGGGGGCCCGCGGTCAGCCCCAGCATTTT; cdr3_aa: CASSLRWQGARGQPQHF
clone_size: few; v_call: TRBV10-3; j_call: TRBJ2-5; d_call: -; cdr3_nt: TGTGCCATCAGTGAGTCTGCCACAGGTCGGCAAGAGACCCAGTACTTC; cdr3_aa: CAISESATGRQETQYF
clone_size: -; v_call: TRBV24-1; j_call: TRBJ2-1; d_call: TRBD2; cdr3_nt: TGTGCCACCAGTGATTTAAGAGCGGGAGGAGGTCGGGTCAATGAGCAGTTCTTC; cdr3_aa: CATSDLRAGGGRVNEQFF
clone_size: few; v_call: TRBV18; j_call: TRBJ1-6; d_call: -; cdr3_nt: TGTGCCAGCTCTGCAGGTGGCGGTTCACCCCTCCACTTT; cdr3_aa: CASSAGGGSPLHF
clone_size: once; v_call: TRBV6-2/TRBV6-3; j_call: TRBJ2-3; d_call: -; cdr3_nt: TGTGCCAGCAGTTACTCTAGCGAGAAGCGAGATACGCAGTATTTT; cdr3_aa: CASSYSSEKRDTQYF
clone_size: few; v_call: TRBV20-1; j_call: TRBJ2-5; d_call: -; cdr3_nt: TGCAGTGCTAGAGTTTATGGGACGATACAAGAGACCCAGTACTTC; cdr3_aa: CSARVYGTIQETQYF
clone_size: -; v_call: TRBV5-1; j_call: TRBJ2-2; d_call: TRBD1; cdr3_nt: TGCGCCAGCAGCCCACCGACAGGGAACTCCGGGGAGCTGTTTTTT; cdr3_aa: CASSPPTGNSGELFF
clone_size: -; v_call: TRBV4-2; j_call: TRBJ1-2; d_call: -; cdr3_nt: TGTGCCAGCAGCCAAGCAAGGACACCCAACTATGGCTACACCTTC; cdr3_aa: CASSQARTPNYGYTF
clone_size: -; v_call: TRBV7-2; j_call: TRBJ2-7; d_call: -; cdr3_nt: TGTGCCAGCAGCTTAGCGAGCGGAAACCCCTACGAGCAGTACTTC; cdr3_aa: CASSLASGNPYEQYF
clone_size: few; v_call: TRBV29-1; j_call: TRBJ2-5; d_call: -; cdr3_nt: TGCAGCGTTGGATGGACGTCGGAGACCCAGTACTTC; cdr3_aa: CSVGWTSETQYF
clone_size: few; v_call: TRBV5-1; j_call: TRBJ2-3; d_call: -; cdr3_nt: TGCGCCAGCAGCCCCGCGGATCGGACGCAGTATTTT; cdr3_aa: CASSPADRTQYF
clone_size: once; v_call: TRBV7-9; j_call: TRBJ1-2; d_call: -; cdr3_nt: TGTGCCAGCAGCTTTACCAACGGGGGGACTGATGGCTACACCTTC; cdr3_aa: CASSFTNGGTDGYTF
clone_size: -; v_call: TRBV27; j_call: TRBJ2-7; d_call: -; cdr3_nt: TGTGCCAGCAGTCACGCCCCGGAGGGCCCCTACGAGCAGTACTTC; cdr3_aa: CASSHAPEGPYEQYF
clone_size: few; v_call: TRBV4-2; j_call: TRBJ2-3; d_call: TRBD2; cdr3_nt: TGTGCCAGCAGCCAGGCCGGACTAGCTAGCACAGATACGCAGTATTTT; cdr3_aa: CASSQAGLASTDTQYF
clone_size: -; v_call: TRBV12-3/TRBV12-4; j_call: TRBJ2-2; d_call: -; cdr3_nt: TGTGCCAGCAGTCTACAGGGAGGGGAGCTGTTTTTT; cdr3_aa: CASSLQGGELFF
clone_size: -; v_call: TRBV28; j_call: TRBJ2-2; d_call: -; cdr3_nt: TGTGCCAGCAGGCCAGCCTTACTCACCGGGGAGCTGTTTTTT; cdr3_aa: CASRPALLTGELFF
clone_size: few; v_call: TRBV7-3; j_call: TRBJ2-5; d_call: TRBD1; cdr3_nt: TGTGCCAGCAGCTTAACCCCCGGGACAGGGGGCGAGACCCAGTACTTC; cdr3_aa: CASSLTPGTGGETQYF
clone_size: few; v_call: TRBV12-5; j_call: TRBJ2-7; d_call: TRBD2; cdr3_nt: TGTGCTAGTGGTTTGGCCTCGGGAGGGACCTACGAGCAGTACTTC; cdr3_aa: CASGLASGGTYEQYF
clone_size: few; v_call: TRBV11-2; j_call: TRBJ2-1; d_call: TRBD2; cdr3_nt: TGTGCCAGCAGACACGGCGGGGGTCCCTACAATGAGCAGTTCTTC; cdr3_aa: CASRHGGGPYNEQFF
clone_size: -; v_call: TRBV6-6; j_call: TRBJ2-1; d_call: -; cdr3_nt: TGTGCCAGCAGCGACGGACGGGCGGAGTTCTTC; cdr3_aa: CASSDGRAEFF
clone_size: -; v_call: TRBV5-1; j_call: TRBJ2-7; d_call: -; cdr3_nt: TGCGCCAGCAGCTTGGTCGGGCTAGAGGGTCTTGAGCAGTACTTC; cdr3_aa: CASSLVGLEGLEQYF
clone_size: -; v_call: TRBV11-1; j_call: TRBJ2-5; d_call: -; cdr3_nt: TGTGCCAGCAGCCTCGGGACGAAAAAAGAGACCCAGTACTTC; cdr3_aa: CASSLGTKKETQYF
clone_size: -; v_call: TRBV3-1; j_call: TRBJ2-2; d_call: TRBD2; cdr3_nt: TGTGCCAGCAGCCCCTTACGGGGGGACTCGAACACCGGGGAGCTGTTTTTT; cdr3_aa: CASSPLRGDSNTGELFF
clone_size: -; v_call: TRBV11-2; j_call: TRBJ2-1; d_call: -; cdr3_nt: TGTGCCAGCAGCTTAGATCTGCGATGGGGGTACAATGAGCAGTTCTTC; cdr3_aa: CASSLDLRWGYNEQFF
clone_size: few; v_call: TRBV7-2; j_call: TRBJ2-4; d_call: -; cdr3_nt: TGTGCCAGCAGCTTAGCGATAGGGGCCCTTAAAAACATTCAGTACTTC; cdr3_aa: CASSLAIGALKNIQYF
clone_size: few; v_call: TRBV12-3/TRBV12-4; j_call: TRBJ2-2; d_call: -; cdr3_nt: TGTGCCAGCAGTTTAGGTGGGCTAGCCCTCGTCGGGGAGCTGTTTTTT; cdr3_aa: CASSLGGLALVGELFF
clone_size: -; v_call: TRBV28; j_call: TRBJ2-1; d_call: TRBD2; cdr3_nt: TGTGCCAGCAGCAAGACTAGCGGGAGGGCTAGGGAGCAGTTCTTC; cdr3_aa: CASSKTSGRAREQFF
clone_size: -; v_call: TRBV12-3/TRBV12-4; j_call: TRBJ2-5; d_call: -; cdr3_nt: TGTGCCAGCAGTCCCCCCGGACTACCAGGAGAGACCCAGTACTTC; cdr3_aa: CASSPPGLPGETQYF
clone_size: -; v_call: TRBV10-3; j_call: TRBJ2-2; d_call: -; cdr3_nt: TGTGCCACCTCATCCGGGAGGAACACCGGGGAGCTGTTTTTT; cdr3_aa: CATSSGRNTGELFF
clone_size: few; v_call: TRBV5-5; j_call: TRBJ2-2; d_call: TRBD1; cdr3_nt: TGTGCCAGCAGCTCCGGACAGGGCTCTGGGGCCGGGGAGCTGTTTTTT; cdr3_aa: CASSSGQGSGAGELFF
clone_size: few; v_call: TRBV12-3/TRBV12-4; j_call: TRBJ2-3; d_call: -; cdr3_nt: TGTGCCAGCAGATCCTCGTCCGGCAGGAGAGGCGCAGATACGCAGTATTTT; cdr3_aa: CASRSSSGRRGADTQYF
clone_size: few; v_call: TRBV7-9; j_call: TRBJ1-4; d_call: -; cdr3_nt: TGTGCCAGCAGCCCCCAGAGGACAACTAATGAAAAACTGTTTTTT; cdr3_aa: CASSPQRTTNEKLFF
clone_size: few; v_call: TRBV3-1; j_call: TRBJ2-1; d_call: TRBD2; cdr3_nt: TGTGCCAGCAGAAATAGCGGGCACGAGCAGTTCTTC; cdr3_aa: CASRNSGHEQFF
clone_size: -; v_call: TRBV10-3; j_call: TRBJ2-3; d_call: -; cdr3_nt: TGTGCCATCAGTGGTGGAGATACGCAGTATTTT; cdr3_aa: CAISGGDTQYF
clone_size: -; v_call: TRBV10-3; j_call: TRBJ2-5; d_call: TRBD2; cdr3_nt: TGTGCCATCAGTGAGCAGCGGGGGGCCCAAGAGACCCAGTACTTC; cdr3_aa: CAISEQRGAQETQYF
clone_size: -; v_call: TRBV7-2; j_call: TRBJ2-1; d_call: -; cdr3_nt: TGTGCCAGCAGTCTCAGGGGAGCGTTCTTC; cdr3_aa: CASSLRGAFF
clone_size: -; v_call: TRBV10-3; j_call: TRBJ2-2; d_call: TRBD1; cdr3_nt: TGTGCCATCAGTGAGTACGGGACAGCGAACACCGGGGAGCTGTTTTTT; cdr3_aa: CAISEYGTANTGELFF
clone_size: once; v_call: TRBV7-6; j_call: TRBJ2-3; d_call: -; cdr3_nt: TGTGCCAGCAGCTTAGTCGTCGATACGCAGTATTTT; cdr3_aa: CASSLVVDTQYF
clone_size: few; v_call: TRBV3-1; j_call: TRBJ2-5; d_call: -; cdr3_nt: TGTGCCAGCAGCGGGCAGACGCAAGAGACCCAGTACTTC; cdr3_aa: CASSGQTQETQYF
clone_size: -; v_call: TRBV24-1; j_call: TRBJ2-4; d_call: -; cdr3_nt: TGTGCCACCAGTGATGCCGGGGAACTAGCCAAAAACATTCAGTACTTC; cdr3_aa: CATSDAGELAKNIQYF
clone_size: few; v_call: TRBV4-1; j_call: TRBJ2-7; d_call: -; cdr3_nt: TGCGCCAGCAGCCAACTACAGCTGGCGTCCGGGCAGTACTTC; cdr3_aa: CASSQLQLASGQYF
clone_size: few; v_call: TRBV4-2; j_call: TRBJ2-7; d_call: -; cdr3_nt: TGTGCCAGCAGCCAAGAAGGCCCCGGCCTCTACGAGCAGTACTTC; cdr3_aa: CASSQEGPGLYEQYF
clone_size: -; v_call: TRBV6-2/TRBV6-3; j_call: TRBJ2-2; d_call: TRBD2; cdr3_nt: TGTGCCAGCAGAACCGGGGGGAGTTTAGCATCCGGGGAGCTGTTTTTT; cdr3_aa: CASRTGGSLASGELFF
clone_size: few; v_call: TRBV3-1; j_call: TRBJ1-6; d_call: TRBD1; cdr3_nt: TGTGCCAGCAGCCAAGCGGACAGGGCTAATTCACCCCTCCACTTT; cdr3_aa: CASSQADRANSPLHF
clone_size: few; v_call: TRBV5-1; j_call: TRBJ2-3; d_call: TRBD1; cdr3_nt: TGCGCCAGCAGCTTGGCACAGGGGCCAGATACGCAGTATTTT; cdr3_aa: CASSLAQGPDTQYF
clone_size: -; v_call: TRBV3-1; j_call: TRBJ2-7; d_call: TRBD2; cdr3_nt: TGTGCCAGCAGCCAACCGGGACTAGCCAACGAGCAGTACTTC; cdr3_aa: CASSQPGLANEQYF